The TCR beta chain under discussion was sequenced for a study of shared clonotypes between healthy human individuals. The study, taken as a whole, reports: The study sampled only blood, and tissue repertoires likely differ.

Clones were read by immunoSEQ multiplex PCR, and TCRdb kept only the in-frame ones, dropping some. Of about 2.4 million clones listed, approximately 94% are singletons. With respect to this clone: Its matching antigen is unknown.

The specimen was naive CD4+ T cells from PBMCs. Subset reported: CD45RA+ positively selected. This receptor was taken from a man between 18 and 35 years old in good health. Some clones in this sample may be carry-over from other donors' samples.

As DNA, the CDR3 is TGTGCCAGCAGCCTGAGTTCCGGACTGCCTCAAGAGACCCAGTACTTC. Translated, it gives CASSLSSGLPQETQYF. The chain uses TRBV4-2 and TRBJ2-5; the D gene is possibly TRBD2 (5 bases). This CDR3 spans 16 amino acids. The V end was cut by 4 bases, the J end by 2 bases, with 17 bases between. CDR1 is LGHNA and CDR2 is YNFKEQ in the germline V gene.